This TCR beta chain was identified in a study of CXCR3-negative and CXCR3-positive naive CD8 T cells. The CDR3 consists of 17 residues. UMI-labeled TRB cDNA libraries were prepared by 5' RACE. With the 5' RACE reads reprocessed, TCRdb shows one record per CDR3 protein and no DNA. This listing includes tens of thousands of distinct CDR3 sequences. A note on this clonotype: The antigen is unknown.

Study-wide points: Naive cells positive for CXCR3 carried more hydrophobic TRB CDR3s than CXCR3-negative ones.

This chain uses TRBV12-3 or TRBV12-4 with TRBJ2-5; TCRdb's D call of TRBD2 is untestable without DNA. The sequenced sample was naive CXCR3+ CD8+ T cells from blood. Stated subset: CD45RO-CCR7+CD27+CD95- naive CD8+ T cells expressing CXCR3 (TNR3+). This receptor was taken from a human donor in good health. Some clones in this sample may be carry-over from other donors' samples. CDR3 in amino acids: CASSSTGLAGAQETQYF.